The subject of this entry is one T cell receptor beta chain. Its specificity is unknown. V lost 5 bases and J lost 5; bases outside the gene matches: 2. The germline V gene has CDR1 DFQATT and CDR2 SNEGSKA (reference sequence). This CDR3 contains 11 residues. The data were produced by immunoSEQ multiplex PCR, yet TCRdb's version contains in-frame clones alone and is incomplete. The data show more than 5,500 clones, with 80% to 85% seen just once and around 0.55% held by the top ten. The entry originates in a study of follicular helper T cells after annual influenza vaccination. Time point specified: 2015-2016 season, 7 days after influenza vaccination. Study outcomes and limitations: For non-cTfh compartments, undersampling could not be ruled out. Each annual vaccination recalled recurring oligoclonal ICOS+CD38+ cTfh clonotypes.

Sample: CXCR5- memory CD4+ T cells sorted from blood, taken 7 days after influenza vaccination. The clonotype was recovered from an adult who received the influenza vaccine. This sequence joins TRBV20-1 and TRBJ1-1; 7 nucleotides match TRBD1. CDR3 nucleotide sequence: TGCAGTGCTGCGGACAGGACTGAAGCTTTCTTT. Amino acid sequence: CSAADRTEAFF.